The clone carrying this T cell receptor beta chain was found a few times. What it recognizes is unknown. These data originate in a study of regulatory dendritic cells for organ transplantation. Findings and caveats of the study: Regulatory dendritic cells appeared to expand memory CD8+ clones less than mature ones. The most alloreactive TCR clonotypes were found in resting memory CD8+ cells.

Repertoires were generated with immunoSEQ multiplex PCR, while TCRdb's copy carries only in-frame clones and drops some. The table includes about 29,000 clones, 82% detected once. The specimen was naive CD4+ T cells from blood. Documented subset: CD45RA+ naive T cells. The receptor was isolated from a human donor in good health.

The CDR3 coding sequence is TGCAGCGTTGAGGACAGGGAGTACGAGCAGTACTTC. Translation gives CSVEDREYEQYF. This chain joins TRBV29-1 and TRBJ2-7, with 8 bases fitting TRBD1. The CDR3 has 12 residues. The germline V gene has CDR1 SQVTM and CDR2 ANQGSEA. Unmatched junction bases numbered 2, after V lost 3 bases and J lost 4 bases.